The rows below give T cell receptor beta chains drawn from one sample of a study of CD8 T cells in Susac syndrome. Each CDR3 protein is one row after TCRdb ran MiXCR on the immunoSEQ multiplex PCR reads. The repertoire includes 130,000 to 150,000 distinct CDR3 sequences, 90% to 95% of them detected once, and approximately 0.3% sits in the top ten. Specimen: CD8+ T cells from PBMCs. These receptors were taken from a human donor in good health. The conserved cysteine and the conserved F or W are not part of the CDR3 here.

j_call v_call cdr3_aa
TRBJ2-7 TRBV20-1 SARVLNIAGAPLPYEQY
TRBJ1-2 TRBV9 ASSGTGFGYT
TRBJ1-1 TRBV29-1 SVTGVNTEAF
TRBJ1-5 TRBV11-2 ASSLMNQPQH
TRBJ2-5 TRBV30 AWSVGTAAVTQY
TRBJ2-1 TRBV9 ASSVDGESYNEQF
TRBJ2-3 TRBV6-5 ASSSNFGLAGADTQY
TRBJ2-1 TRBV30 AWSLPGQWPNNEQF
TRBJ2-1 TRBV27 ASSLSPRYGYNEQF
TRBJ2-4 TRBV4-2 ASSKGPEDIQY
TRBJ1-1 TRBV30 AWSVSGEAF
TRBJ2-1 TRBV18 ASSIAEGYNEQF
TRBJ2-7 TRBV9 ASSSTGEQY
TRBJ2-1 TRBV30 AWSVIEQF
TRBJ2-5 TRBV13 ASSLANQETQY
TRBJ2-5 TRBV27 ASRALSGSWETQY
TRBJ2-1 TRBV20-1 SAILPTSGRANEQF
TRBJ2-1 TRBV5-1 ASTAGRGQF
TRBJ1-1 TRBV6-2/TRBV6-3 ASSYSPRPNTEAF
TRBJ2-7 TRBV30 AWSHGAAYEQY
TRBJ2-3 TRBV20-1 SASGERTDTQY
TRBJ2-7 TRBV6-2/TRBV6-3 ASSYTGTVFGEQY
TRBJ1-5 TRBV11-2 ASSLAGLSNQPQH
TRBJ2-5 TRBV27 ASSGTGGETQY
TRBJ2-7 TRBV28 ASSGTLLGTVYPYEQY
TRBJ2-1 TRBV27 ASSLSPLNRALNEQF
TRBJ2-7 TRBV28 ASSRPGTGVGEQY